What follows describes a single TCR beta chain. There is no known antigen for this receptor. No much larger clone exists at a distance of one base, and base qualities are not known. This sample is drawn from a study of blood T cell repertoires in COVID-19 (dated by TCRdb to 2018 to 2021). Looking at the study overall: Samples from collaborators originated in the United States, Italy and Spain and spanned both the acute and convalescent phases of COVID-19. Deeply sampled blood TCRbeta repertoires from subjects exposed to, actively infected with, or recovered from COVID-19 were included in the dataset. The prospective study material was composed of cDNA or gDNA derived from T cells, B-cell-depleted T cells, or PBMCs. The samples were drawn from the first 160 participants of the ongoing ImmuneRACE study and from some 1,300 subjects provided by 6 global collaborators. The repertoires were released in a freely available public database meant as a resource for research on the immune response to SARS-CoV-2. The sample metadata nearly always contained a de-identified subject ID, COVID-19 status, age in years and sex. HLA class I and class II types, where available, came from metadata supplied by the sample provider rather than from assay-based typing.

Participants in the prospective study were enrolled through a virtual design, were aged roughly 18 to 100 years, and lived in approximately 25 United States geographic areas. To assign participants to cohorts, the prospective study relied on clinical history that participants themselves reported in a screening survey and a study questionnaire. Recovered participants in ImmuneRACE Cohort 3 were defined as having two consecutive negative NP/OP PCR tests, clearance from a healthcare professional, or resolution of symptoms. In the prospective study, mobile phlebotomists collected whole blood, serum and a nasopharyngeal or oropharyngeal swab from each participant. Over a roughly 2-month period, participants in the prospective study had the option of providing additional blood draws and questionnaires. Before DNA extraction, blood samples from the prospective study were shipped at room temperature or frozen.

TCRbeta CDR3 regions were amplified from genomic DNA using the immunoSEQ Assay, a bias-controlled multiplex PCR. Per the original workflow: Nucleated cell counts per sample were estimated from amplification of reference gene primers within the assay. To quantify the absolute abundance of each unique TCRbeta CDR3 rearrangement, sequence reads were collapsed and filtered. For each sample, productive Simpson clonality was calculated as the square root of Simpson's diversity index over productive rearrangements. In its TCRdb copy, this immuneACCESS table keeps in-frame sequences only and misses some clones. Where compared with another copy, unresolved V genes explain less than half of these, and the others have no known cause. D and trimming were read from the DNA, whereas the V and J calls and clone size are those reported in that table. The sample yields hundreds of thousands of clones; roughly 89% were counted once. More than 3.5% of the sample comes from the top ten.

Points the paper makes about the study in general: The amount of clinical and demographic metadata varied by source and participant and was provided uncurated.

Spanning cysteine to phenylalanine, the CDR3 consists of 14 amino acids. Of the read, only the CDR3 DNA is kept; its 42 bases are in frame from base 1. Taken from the germline V gene (reference sequence), the CDR1 and CDR2 loops are SEHNR and FQNEAQ. V lost 1 base and J lost 5 bases; the stretch between them is 11 bases long. The rearranged chain carries TRBV7-9 and TRBJ2-5; a tentative D match to TRBD2 spans 6 bases. Material for sequencing was PBMCs or T cells enriched from blood (not recorded which). The origin of this receptor is a woman aged 30 to 39 who had recovered from COVID-19. The CDR3: CASSLGLAWETQYF. The DNA reads TGTGCCAGCAGCTTAGGGCTAGCGTGGGAGACCCAGTACTTC. Joined to the reference TRBV7-9 and TRBJ2-5 proteins, this CDR3 gives the full variable domain: DTGVSQNPRHKITKRGQNVTFRCDPISEHNRLYWYRQTLGQGPEFLTYFQNEAQLEKSRLLSDRFSAERPKGSFSTLEIQRTEQGDSAMYLCASSLGLAWETQYFGPGTRLLVL.